The clone carrying this T cell receptor beta chain has only a few counts. Trimming stripped 0 bases from V and 5 bases from J, with 19 bases between. Germline V gene data show CDR1 as SGHDN and CDR2 as FVKESK. This CDR3 contains 17 residues. This sample is part of a study of response to subunit inactivated influenza vaccine. TCRdb re-called the RT-PCR reads with MiXCR, one entry per CDR3 protein. The data contain a few hundred thousand distinct CDR3 sequences, about 10% of them seen just once; the ten biggest clones take up 11%. This sample was shared with a second study, whose subject was T cells expressing NK-cell markers. From that study: What made the TCR beta cDNA was 5'RACE template switching with UMIs.

Sample: PBMCs from blood, taken on the day of vaccination. The V call is TRBV14, the J call TRBJ1-1; D unclear. This sequence was found in a man aged 45-60 years who received an inactivated influenza vaccine. DNA for the CDR3: TGTGCCAGCAGCCAAGATTGGTCAGTCGAGGGTCGGACTGAAGCTTTCTTT. This codes for CASSQDWSVEGRTEAFF.